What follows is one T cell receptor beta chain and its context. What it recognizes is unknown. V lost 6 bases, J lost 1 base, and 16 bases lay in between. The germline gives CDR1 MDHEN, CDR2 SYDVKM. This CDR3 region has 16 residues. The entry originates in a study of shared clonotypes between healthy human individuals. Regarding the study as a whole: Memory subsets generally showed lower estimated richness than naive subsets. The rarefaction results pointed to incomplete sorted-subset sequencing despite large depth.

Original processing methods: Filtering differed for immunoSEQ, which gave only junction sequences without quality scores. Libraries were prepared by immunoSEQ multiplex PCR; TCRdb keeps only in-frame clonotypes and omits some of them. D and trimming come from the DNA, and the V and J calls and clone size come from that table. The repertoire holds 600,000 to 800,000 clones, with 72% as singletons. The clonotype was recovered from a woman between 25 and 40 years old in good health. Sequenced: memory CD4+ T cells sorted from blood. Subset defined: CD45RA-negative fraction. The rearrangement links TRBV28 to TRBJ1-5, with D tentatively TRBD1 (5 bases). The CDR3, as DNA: TGTGCCAGCAGACCCCCATGGCGGGACAGCAATCAGCCCCAGCATTTT. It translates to CASRPPWRDSNQPQHF.